This TCR beta chain was captured in a study of memory CD4+ T cells and cytomegalovirus serostatus. Study as a whole: Donors were healthy Belgian adults, 10 or so CMV seropositive and about two dozen seronegative.

Sequencing was performed with immunoSEQ multiplex PCR; in TCRdb, only in-frame clones are kept and a portion is missing. The repertoire holds under 50,000 clones, with around four fifths as singletons. The ends were cut back, 3 bases at V and 3 bases at J, with 11 bases in the middle. This CDR3 contains 14 residues. Looked up from germline, CDR1 is SEHNR and CDR2 is FQNEAQ (reference sequence). The sort gate was single viable CD3+CD4+CD8-CD45RO+ cells for memory CD4+ T cells. Donors' CMV status reflects serum IgG against pp150, pp28, p38, p52. There are a few counts of this clone. Sequencing was done on a sample of memory CD4+ T cells from blood. The chain has TRBV7-9 and TRBJ1-1, with TRBD1 as a possible D gene (5 bases). This clonotype was obtained from an adult in good health and CMV-seronegative. The CDR3 DNA reads TGTGCCAGCAGCTTTGCAGGGCGGGACACTGAAGCTTTCTTT. This encodes CASSFAGRDTEAFF.